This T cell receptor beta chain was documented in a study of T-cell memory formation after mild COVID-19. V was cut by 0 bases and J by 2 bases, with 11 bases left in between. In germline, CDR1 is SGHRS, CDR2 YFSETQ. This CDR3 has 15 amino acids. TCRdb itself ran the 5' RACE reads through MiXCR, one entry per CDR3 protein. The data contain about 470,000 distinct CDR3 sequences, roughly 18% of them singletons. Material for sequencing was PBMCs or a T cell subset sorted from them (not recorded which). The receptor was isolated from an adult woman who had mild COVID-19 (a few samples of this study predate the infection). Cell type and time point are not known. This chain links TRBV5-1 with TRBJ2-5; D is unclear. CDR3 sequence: CASSLGWGDQETQYF. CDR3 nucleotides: TGCGCCAGCAGCTTGGGTTGGGGTGATCAAGAGACCCAGTACTTC. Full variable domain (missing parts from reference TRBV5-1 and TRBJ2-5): KAGVTQTPRYLIKTRGQQVTLSCSPISGHRSVSWYQQTPGQGLQFLFEYFSETQRNKGNFPGRFSGRQFSNSRSEMNVSTLELGDSALYLCASSLGWGDQETQYFGPGTRLLVL.